This record looks at one T cell receptor beta chain sequence and its context. Its specificity is not known. This sample was taken from a study of beta chain features in type 1 diabetes. Findings and caveats of the study: TCRB CDR3s were moderately but significantly shorter in Type 1 diabetes patients in all four CD4+ subsets.

CDR3 length equals 13 residues. The V gene's germline CDR1 is SGHVS and CDR2 FQNEAQ. V gave up 4 bases and J gave up 2 bases, with 7 bases separating them. Reverse transcribing all isolated RNA meant expressed TCRB transcripts were sequenced. There were approximately 3.5 million reads on average in the naive, central memory and regulatory T cell samples. Using immunoSEQ multiplex PCR, the repertoire was profiled, and TCRdb retains in-frame clones only, with some absent. The profile shows roughly 50,000 clones, roughly two fifths of them singletons. The material sequenced was Tregs from blood. The source of this sequence is a man aged 30-40 years with type 1 diabetes. The V and J genes are TRBV7-8 and TRBJ2-3; D is undetermined. The DNA of the CDR3 is TGTGCCAGCAGCTCCCTTTACACAGATACGCAGTATTTT. As protein: CASSSLYTDTQYF. The full variable domain, its missing parts supplied by reference TRBV7-8 and TRBJ2-3, is GAGVSQSPRYKVAKRGQDVALRCDPISGHVSLFWYQQALGQGPEFLTYFQNEAQLDKSGLPSDRFFAERPEGSVSTLKIQRTQQEDSAVYLCASSSLYTDTQYFGPGTRLTVL.